Given below is one T cell receptor (beta chain) in context. Authors' processing steps: It was from reference gene primer amplification that nucleated cell counts were estimated. Sequencing was performed with immunoSEQ multiplex PCR; in TCRdb, only in-frame clones are kept and a portion is missing. The D gene and trimming were derived from the DNA, and the V and J assignments and clone size from that table. Of about 260,000 clones in the sample, around 83% were seen once. After removal of 2 bases from V and 7 bases from J, the junction contained 8 bases not matched to a gene. CDR1 and CDR2 from the germline V gene are MNHEY and SVGEGT. The CDR3 covers 15 residues. This entry is derived from a study of blood T cell repertoires in COVID-19. Study overall: Specimens from acute and convalescent COVID-19 originated in the United States, Italy and Spain.

The clonotype originates from a man younger than 30 with active or convalescent COVID-19. The sample comprised peripheral blood. This sequence joins TRBV6-2 or TRBV6-3 and TRBJ1-5; 7 nucleotides agree with TRBD1. The CDR3 DNA sequence: TGTGCCAGCAGTTACGCAACAGGGGAGCGACAGCCCCAGCATTTT. Translation: CASSYATGERQPQHF.